Listed below are T cell receptor beta chains from one sample, sequenced in a study of blood T cell repertoires in COVID-19. Sequenced by immunoSEQ multiplex PCR; TCRdb stores in-frame clones only, minus some. Among over 110,000 clones listed, about 70% were seen once. Sequencing was done on a sample of peripheral blood. The receptors were sampled from an older man with acute or convalescent COVID-19. Each CDR3 is given with its conserved first and last residue. D genes are given only for firm matches. Some rows have no size entry. The others give once, few or many, or a class for an expanded clone.

clone_size: once
v_call: TRBV5-1
d_call: NA
j_call: TRBJ2-6
cdr3_nt: TGCGCCAGCAGCTCCGCGGTACAGGGAGCTGGGGCCAACGTCCTGACTTTC
cdr3_aa: CASSSAVQGAGANVLTF

clone_size: NA
v_call: TRBV19
d_call: TRBD2
j_call: TRBJ2-3
cdr3_nt: TGTGCCAGCAACCTAGCGGGGCCGACCACAGATACGCAGTATTTT
cdr3_aa: CASNLAGPTTDTQYF

clone_size: NA
v_call: TRBV5-4
d_call: TRBD2
j_call: TRBJ2-3
cdr3_nt: TGTGCCAGCAGCTCCGGAGGTAGCGGGGGGCGAGATACGCAGTATTTT
cdr3_aa: CASSSGGSGGRDTQYF

clone_size: NA
v_call: TRBV5-1
d_call: TRBD1
j_call: TRBJ2-2
cdr3_nt: TGCGCCAGCAGTAAGGGACAGGGAGTTCCCGGGGAGCTGTTTTTT
cdr3_aa: CASSKGQGVPGELFF

clone_size: NA
v_call: TRBV2
d_call: NA
j_call: TRBJ1-2
cdr3_nt: TGTGCCAGCAGTGAGTTTAGGGCCGGGGGAGGCTACACCTTC
cdr3_aa: CASSEFRAGGGYTF

clone_size: NA
v_call: TRBV3-1/TRBV3-2
d_call: NA
j_call: TRBJ2-7
cdr3_nt: TGTGCCAGCAGCCGCCCCGGGGGCGAGCAGTACTTC
cdr3_aa: CASSRPGGEQYF

clone_size: NA
v_call: TRBV19
d_call: NA
j_call: TRBJ1-2
cdr3_nt: TGTGCCAGTACCCTAGGCTATGGCTACACCTTC
cdr3_aa: CASTLGYGYTF

clone_size: few
v_call: TRBV6-2/TRBV6-3
d_call: NA
j_call: TRBJ1-1
cdr3_nt: TGTGCCAGCAGCCCGCGGGACACTGAAGCTTTCTTT
cdr3_aa: CASSPRDTEAFF

clone_size: NA
v_call: TRBV27
d_call: TRBD1
j_call: TRBJ2-7
cdr3_nt: TGTGCCAGCAGGCACGGGACAGCCCGATCCTACGAGCAGTACTTC
cdr3_aa: CASRHGTARSYEQYF

clone_size: NA
v_call: TRBV5-1
d_call: TRBD2
j_call: TRBJ2-1
cdr3_nt: TGCGCCAGCAGGCGGACTAGCGGGGGCCGCTCCTACAATGAGCAGTTCTTC
cdr3_aa: CASRRTSGGRSYNEQFF

clone_size: NA
v_call: TRBV6-6
d_call: NA
j_call: TRBJ1-3
cdr3_nt: TGTGCCAGCAGTTACTCGTATCAGTCTGGAAACACCATATATTTT
cdr3_aa: CASSYSYQSGNTIYF

clone_size: NA
v_call: TRBV7-9
d_call: NA
j_call: TRBJ2-7
cdr3_nt: TGTGCCAGCAGCTTGTCGGGACAATCCTACGAGCAGTACTTC
cdr3_aa: CASSLSGQSYEQYF

clone_size: NA
v_call: TRBV7-2
d_call: NA
j_call: TRBJ2-1
cdr3_nt: TGTGCCAGCAGCCCTGTCGGCTCCTACAATGAGCAGTTCTTC
cdr3_aa: CASSPVGSYNEQFF

clone_size: NA
v_call: TRBV18
d_call: TRBD1
j_call: TRBJ1-3
cdr3_nt: TGTGCCAGCTCCCCAGGGACAGCCGGAAACACCATATATTTT
cdr3_aa: CASSPGTAGNTIYF

clone_size: NA
v_call: TRBV29-1
d_call: TRBD2
j_call: TRBJ2-5
cdr3_nt: TGCAGCGTTGTAATGGGACTAGCGGGGGGGCCCCAGTACTTC
cdr3_aa: CSVVMGLAGGPQYF

clone_size: NA
v_call: TRBV19
d_call: NA
j_call: TRBJ1-2
cdr3_nt: TGTGCCAGTAGTCCTCGACAGAAAACCCATGGCTACACCTTC
cdr3_aa: CASSPRQKTHGYTF

clone_size: few
v_call: TRBV5-6
d_call: TRBD2
j_call: TRBJ2-1
cdr3_nt: TGTGCCAGCAGCTTGGACGGGACTAGCTTCTACAATGAGCAGTTCTTC
cdr3_aa: CASSLDGTSFYNEQFF

clone_size: once
v_call: TRBV7-8
d_call: NA
j_call: TRBJ1-5
cdr3_nt: TGTGCCAGCAGCTCTACCGACAGGACGCGTCCGCATTTT
cdr3_aa: CASSSTDRTRPHF

clone_size: NA
v_call: TRBV29-1
d_call: NA
j_call: TRBJ2-5
cdr3_nt: TGCAGCGCCGCCCGTAGCGGACGGAGCCAAGAGACCCAGTACTTC
cdr3_aa: CSAARSGRSQETQYF

clone_size: NA
v_call: TRBV7-2
d_call: TRBD1
j_call: TRBJ2-7
cdr3_nt: TGTGCCAGCAGCTCCGGGACAGGGAGAAGGTACGAGCAGTACTTC
cdr3_aa: CASSSGTGRRYEQYF

clone_size: NA
v_call: TRBV7-9
d_call: TRBD1
j_call: TRBJ1-6
cdr3_nt: TGTGCCAGCAGGCAGGGGGGAATTTCACCCCTCCACTTT
cdr3_aa: CASRQGGISPLHF

clone_size: few
v_call: TRBV24-1
d_call: NA
j_call: TRBJ1-3
cdr3_nt: TGTGCCACCAGTTTGGGGGGTTCTGGAAACACCATATATTTT
cdr3_aa: CATSLGGSGNTIYF

clone_size: NA
v_call: TRBV20-1
d_call: NA
j_call: TRBJ2-7
cdr3_nt: TGCAGTGCTACTGACAGAATCTACGAGCAGTACTTC
cdr3_aa: CSATDRIYEQYF

clone_size: few
v_call: TRBV6-6
d_call: TRBD1
j_call: TRBJ1-2
cdr3_nt: TGTGCCAGCATTCCGGGACAGGGGAATGGCTACACCTTC
cdr3_aa: CASIPGQGNGYTF

clone_size: NA
v_call: TRBV6-6
d_call: NA
j_call: TRBJ2-3
cdr3_nt: TGTGCCAGCAGTTACTCGTTTCTAGATACGCAGTATTTT
cdr3_aa: CASSYSFLDTQYF